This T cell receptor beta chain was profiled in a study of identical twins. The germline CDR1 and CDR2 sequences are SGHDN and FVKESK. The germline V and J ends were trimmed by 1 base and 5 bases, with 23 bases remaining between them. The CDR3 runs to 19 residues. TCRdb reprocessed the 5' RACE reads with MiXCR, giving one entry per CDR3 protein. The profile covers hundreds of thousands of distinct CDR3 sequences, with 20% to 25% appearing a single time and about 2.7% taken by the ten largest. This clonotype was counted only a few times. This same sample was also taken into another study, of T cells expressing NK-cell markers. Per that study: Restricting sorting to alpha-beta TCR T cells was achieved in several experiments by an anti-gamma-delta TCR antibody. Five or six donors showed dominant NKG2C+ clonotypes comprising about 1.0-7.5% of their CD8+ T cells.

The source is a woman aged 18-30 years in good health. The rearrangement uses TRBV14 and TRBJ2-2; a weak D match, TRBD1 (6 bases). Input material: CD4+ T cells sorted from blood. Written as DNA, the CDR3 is TGTGCCAGCAGCCAAGCCCTTGCGCAGGGGCGGGTTCTAACCGGGGAGCTGTTTTTT. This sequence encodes CASSQALAQGRVLTGELFF. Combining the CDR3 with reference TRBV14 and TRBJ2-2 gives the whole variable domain EAGVTQFPSHSVIEKGQTVTLRCDPISGHDNLYWYRRVMGKEIKFLLHFVKESKQDESGMPNNRFLAERTGGTYSTLKVQPAELEDSGVYFCASSQALAQGRVLTGELFFGEGSRLTVL.